Many counts were recorded for the clone carrying this T cell receptor beta chain. Its specificity is not known. TCRdb analysed the 5' RACE reads with MiXCR anew, one entry per CDR3 protein. The data show around 30,000 distinct CDR3 sequences, 4.6% seen once. The record originates from a study of neurological immune-mediated disorders. Findings and caveats of the study: HTLV-1-associated myelopathy had the most TCR clonal expansion, and multiple sclerosis had the least, less than healthy controls.

The sequence derives from a man aged 18 to 35 in good health. The sample consisted of PBMCs.

CDR3 region: CAWKGYTEAFF. The CDR3 DNA reads as TGTGCCTGGAAGGGGTACACTGAAGCTTTCTTT. The chain has TRBV30 and TRBJ1-1; D might be TRBD1 (5 bases). CDR1 and CDR2 from the germline V gene are GTSNPN and SVGIG (reference sequence). The CDR3 is 11 residues long. V was cut by 4 bases and J by 3 bases, with 6 bases left in between. Full variable domain (missing parts from reference TRBV30 and TRBJ1-1): SQTIHQWPATLVQPVGSPLSLECTVEGTSNPNLYWYRQAAGRGLQLLFYSVGIGQISSEVPQNLSASRPQDRQFILSSKKLLLSDSGFYLCAWKGYTEAFFGQGTRLTVV.